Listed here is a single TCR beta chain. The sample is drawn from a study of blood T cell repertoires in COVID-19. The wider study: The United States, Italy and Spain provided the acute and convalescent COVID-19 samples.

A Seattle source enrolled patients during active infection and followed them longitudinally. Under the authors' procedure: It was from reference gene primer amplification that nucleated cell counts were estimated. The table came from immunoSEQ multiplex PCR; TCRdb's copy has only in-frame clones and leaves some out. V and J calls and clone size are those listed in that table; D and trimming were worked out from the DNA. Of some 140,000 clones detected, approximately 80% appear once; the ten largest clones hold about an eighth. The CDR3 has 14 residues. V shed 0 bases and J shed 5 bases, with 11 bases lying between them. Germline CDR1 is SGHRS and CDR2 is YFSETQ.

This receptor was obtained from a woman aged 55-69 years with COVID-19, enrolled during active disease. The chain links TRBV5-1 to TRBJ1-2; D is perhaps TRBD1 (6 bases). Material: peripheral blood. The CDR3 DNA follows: TGCGCCAGCAGCTTGGGACAGGCTGGGTATGGCTACACCTTC. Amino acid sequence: CASSLGQAGYGYTF.